This T cell receptor (beta chain) was captured in a study of beta chain features in type 1 diabetes. This clone was found once. Antigen: not known. Reverse transcribing all isolated RNA meant expressed TCRB transcripts were sequenced. Profiled with immunoSEQ multiplex PCR; TCRdb holds only in-frame clones, not every one. The sample carries some 44,000 clones, roughly 70% recorded once. A sort by CD45RO/CCR7/CD25/CD127/CD95/CD27 yielded CD4+ naive, central memory, regulatory and stem cell-like memory cells. Overall study results and limits: TCRB CDR3 length was moderately but significantly reduced in all four CD4+ subsets of Type 1 diabetes patients. Cells carrying high TCR expression could end up over-represented when cDNA is sequenced. With patients and controls alike, PCR might favor shorter templates to an equal degree.

Germline values: CDR1 LNHDA, CDR2 SQIVND (reference sequence). V was shortened by 4 bases and J by 0 bases, with 15 bases between the two germline ends. This CDR3 is built from 16 residues. This receptor was obtained from a woman in her late teens or twenties with type 1 diabetes. The V call is TRBV19, the J call TRBJ1-1; D is uncertain. The sample comprised Tregs from blood. CDR3 amino acids: CASSKVFRRMNTEAFF. CDR3 coding DNA: TGTGCCAGTAGTAAGGTTTTTAGGCGGATGAACACTGAAGCTTTCTTT.